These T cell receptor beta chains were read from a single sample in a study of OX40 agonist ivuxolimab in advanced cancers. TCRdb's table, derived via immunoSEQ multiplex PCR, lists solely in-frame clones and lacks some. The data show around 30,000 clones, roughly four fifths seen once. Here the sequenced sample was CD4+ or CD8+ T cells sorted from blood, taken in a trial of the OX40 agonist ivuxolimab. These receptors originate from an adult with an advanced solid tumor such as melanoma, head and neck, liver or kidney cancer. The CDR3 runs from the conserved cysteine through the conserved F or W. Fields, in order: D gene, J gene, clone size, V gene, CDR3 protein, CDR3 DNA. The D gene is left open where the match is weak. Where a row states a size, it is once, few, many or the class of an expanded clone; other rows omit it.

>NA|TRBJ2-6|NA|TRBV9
CASSVGDSGANALTF
TGTGCCAGCAGCGTGGGAGATTCTGGGGCCAACGCCCTGACTTTC
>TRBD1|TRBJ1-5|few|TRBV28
CASSTRTGGVGPQHF
TGTGCCAGCAGTACTCGGACAGGGGGCGTAGGGCCCCAGCATTTT
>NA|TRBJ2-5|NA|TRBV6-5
CASRGMGETQYF
TGTGCCAGCCGCGGGATGGGAGAGACCCAGTACTTC
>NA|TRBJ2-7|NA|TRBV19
CASSISSDFYEQYF
TGTGCCAGTAGTATTTCTAGCGACTTCTACGAGCAGTACTTC
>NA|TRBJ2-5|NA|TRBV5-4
CASSLSTVQETQYF
TGTGCCAGCAGCTTGAGCACAGTCCAAGAGACCCAGTACTTC
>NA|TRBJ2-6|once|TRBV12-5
CASGSGTGQGAGANVLTF
TGTGCTAGTGGTTCCGGGACGGGGCAAGGGGCAGGGGCCAACGTCCTGACTTTC
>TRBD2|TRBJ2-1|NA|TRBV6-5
CASRPGLSSNEQFF
TGTGCCAGCCGCCCGGGACTATCGTCCAATGAGCAGTTCTTC
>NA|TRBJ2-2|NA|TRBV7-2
CASSLSGGGELFF
TGTGCCAGCAGCTTAAGTGGGGGCGGGGAGCTGTTTTTT
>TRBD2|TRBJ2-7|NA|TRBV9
CASSPSVGTSGEYEQYF
TGTGCCAGCAGCCCCAGCGTTGGGACTAGCGGAGAGTACGAGCAGTACTTC
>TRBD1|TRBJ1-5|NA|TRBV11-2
CASSGTGDQPQHF
TGTGCCAGCAGCGGTACAGGGGATCAGCCCCAGCATTTT